This T cell receptor (beta chain) emerged from a study of blood T cell repertoires in COVID-19. On the study more broadly: Samples representing acute and convalescent COVID-19 were sourced from the United States, Italy and Spain.

Germline V gene lookup returns CDR1 MNHEY and CDR2 SVGAGI. V shed 2 bases, J shed 2 bases, and the junction held 0 bases outside the gene matches. This CDR3 is 14 amino acids long. Authors' analysis steps: Quantification of nucleated cells was approximated via reference gene primer amplification. Generated by immunoSEQ multiplex PCR, the TCRdb table keeps only in-frame clones and is missing some. The DNA gave D and trimming, while V, J and clone size come from that table. Among 300,000 or so clones, 89% were seen once, and the ten largest hold around 6%. The material sequenced was peripheral blood. The V gene is TRBV6-5, the J gene TRBJ2-7, with 10 nucleotides matching TRBD2. The sequence was collected from a man between 18 and 29 years old who had recovered from COVID-19. The DNA for the CDR3 is TGTGCCAGCAGTTACACTAGCGGGACCTACGAGCAGTACTTC. The encoded protein is CASSYTSGTYEQYF.